This T cell receptor beta chain was documented in a study of blood T cell repertoires in COVID-19. Study details: There were acute and convalescent COVID-19 samples, and they came from the United States, Italy and Spain.

Original handling: Amplification of reference gene primers provided the estimated nucleated cell counts. Clones were read by immunoSEQ multiplex PCR, and TCRdb kept only the in-frame ones, dropping some. V and J calls and clone size follow that table, whereas D and trimming were derived from the DNA. Seen here are 250,000 to 300,000 clones, approximately 91% observed once, and the top ten hold over 2%. Germline V gene lookup returns CDR1 MNHEY and CDR2 SVGAGI. With V trimmed by 6 bases and J by 7 bases, 11 bases remained unmatched. The length of the CDR3 is 15 residues. Participants reported their clinical history, and cohort assignment relied on those reports.

This chain links TRBV6-5 with TRBJ1-4, with 7 nucleotides matching TRBD1. The receptor comes from a middle-aged woman with acute COVID-19. Sequencing was done on a sample of PBMCs or T cells enriched from blood (not recorded which). The CDR3 sequence is CASRPDRVEGEKLFF. CDR3 nucleotides: TGTGCCAGCAGACCCGACAGGGTTGAAGGTGAAAAACTGTTTTTT.